This entry lists 16 T cell receptor beta chains sequenced from one sample in a study of blood T cell repertoires in COVID-19 (dated by TCRdb to about 2020). Libraries were constructed by the immunoSEQ multiplex PCR assay. Entries here come from immuneACCESS through TCRdb and include only in-frame sequences with V and J called. Some clones fail to appear in such tables; in the studies checked, an unresolved V gene covers under half of the shortfall, and the cause of the remainder is unknown. This sample gives hundreds of thousands of clones in total; 85% to 90% of them show up just once. The ten most abundant clones make up over 2% of the sample. Sequencing was carried out using PBMCs or T cells enriched from blood (not recorded which). These receptors were taken from a woman aged 18-29 years who had recovered from COVID-19.

This rearrangement joins TRBV5-8 to TRBJ1-4; 7 bases are shared with TRBD1. J lost 6 bases, V lost 5 bases, and 10 bases had no gene match. CDR3 length equals 15 residues. Germline assignment: CDR1 SGHTS and CDR2 YDEGEE. In DNA, the CDR3 is TGTGCCAGCAGGTACAGGGGAGGATCGCATGAAAAACTGTTTTTT. Protein sequence: CASRYRGGSHEKLFF.

About this clone: This sample includes further DNA sequences coding for the same CDR3. The chain uses TRBV3-1 (or the pseudogene TRBV3-2) and TRBJ2-5; tentative D call: TRBD2 (6 bases). With 0 bases removed from V and 4 bases from J, the gap between germline ends came to 6 bases. The length of the CDR3 is 13 residues. The germline CDR1 and CDR2 sequences are LGHDT and YNNKEL (reference sequence). The CDR3 loop is CASSQEGGETQYF. In DNA form, the CDR3 reads TGTGCCAGCAGCCAAGAGGGAGGAGAGACCCAGTACTTC.

The chain is built from TRBV5-6 and TRBJ1-4; no reliable D call. Trimming stripped 3 bases from V and 8 bases from J, with 17 bases between. This CDR3 spans 15 amino acids. CDR1 is SGHDT, CDR2 YYEEEE, per germline. CDR3 nucleotides: TGTGCCAGCAGCTCGATGACGTTTGGGAGGGAAAAACTGTTTTTT. Protein sequence: CASSSMTFGREKLFF.

J is TRBJ2-7 and V is TRBV3-1 (or the pseudogene TRBV3-2); D remains unclear. Trimming cost V 6 bases and J 1 base, with 4 bases left between them. The CDR3 extends over 11 amino acids. Germline V gene lookup returns CDR1 LGHDT and CDR2 YNNKEL (reference sequence). The CDR3 nucleotides read TGTGCCAGCAGTCAGTCCTACGAGCAGTACTTC. Residues: CASSQSYEQYF.

The chain recombines TRBV7-9 with TRBJ2-7; D perhaps matches TRBD2 (5 bases). The CDR3 is 16 residues long. Germline assignment: CDR1 SEHNR and CDR2 FQNEAQ (reference sequence). Trimming stripped 4 bases from V and 2 bases from J, with 18 bases between. The CDR3 coding sequence is TGTGCCAGCAGCTCGAATCCACTCCGGGGAGCCTACGAGCAGTACTTC. This translates into CASSSNPLRGAYEQYF.

The chain carries TRBV10-3 and TRBJ1-2; 9 bases are a match to TRBD1. Germline CDR1 is ENHRY and CDR2 is SYGVKD. V shed 5 bases, J shed 6 bases, and the junction held 1 base outside the gene matches. This CDR3 is built from 12 residues. The CDR3 DNA follows: TGTGCCATCAGTCGACAGGGGGATGGCTACACCTTC. This translates into CAISRQGDGYTF.

The chain joins TRBV3-1 (or the pseudogene TRBV3-2) to TRBJ1-6; D is undetermined. Germline assignment: CDR1 LGHDT and CDR2 YNNKEL (reference sequence). V shed 0 bases and J shed 0 bases, with 9 bases lying between them. This CDR3 has 17 amino acids. CDR3 residues: CASSQDRILSYNSPLHF. CDR3 bases: TGTGCCAGCAGCCAAGACAGAATCCTCTCCTATAATTCACCCCTCCACTTT.

This rearrangement joins TRBV9 to TRBJ1-2; perhaps TRBD1 as D (6 bases). The CDR3 has 14 amino acids. The V end was cut by 3 bases, the J end by 5 bases, with 14 bases between. CDR1 is SGDLS and CDR2 is YYNGEE in the germline V gene. CDR3 sequence (DNA): TGTGCCAGCAGCGCGATCGGGACAAATTATGGCTACACCTTC. As protein: CASSAIGTNYGYTF.

V usage is TRBV5-1 and J usage is TRBJ1-1; D uncertain. V was pared by 0 bases and J by 1 base, with 7 bases between. This CDR3 comprises 14 residues. Germline values: CDR1 SGHRS, CDR2 YFSETQ. CDR3 DNA: TGCGCCAGCAGCTTGGACAGTCAGAACACTGAAGCTTTCTTT. It yields the protein CASSLDSQNTEAFF.

The J gene is TRBJ1-4, the V gene TRBV7-9, with 8 nucleotides matching TRBD1. The CDR3 totals 14 residues. Trimming at V came to 5 bases and at J to 3 bases, leaving 2 bases not matched to a gene. Germline V gives CDR1 SEHNR, CDR2 FQNEAQ (reference sequence). As DNA, the CDR3 is TGTGCCAGCAGCCCGGGACAGGCTAATGAAAAACTGTTTTTT. Translation: CASSPGQANEKLFF.

The chain carries TRBV19 and TRBJ2-7; D uncertain. V lost 3 bases, J lost 5 bases, and 20 bases lay in between. Per the germline V gene, CDR1 is LNHDA and CDR2 is SQIVND (reference sequence). This CDR3 has 16 residues. CDR3 sequence (DNA): TGTGCCAGTAGTATTACTCGAGTCGCTTTGGCGGACGAGCAGTACTTC. As protein: CASSITRVALADEQYF.

This clone has just a few counts. The chain links TRBV6-1 to TRBJ2-3; D is unclear. The CDR3 covers 15 residues. The V end was cut by 1 base, the J end by 0 bases, with 8 bases between. CDR1 MNHNS and CDR2 SASEGT come from the germline V gene. In DNA, the CDR3 is TGTGCCAGCAGTGAAGGGGCAGGCAGCACAGATACGCAGTATTTT. Its translation is CASSEGAGSTDTQYF.

CDR3 in amino acids: CASSQPQDRDIRETQYF. The CDR3 DNA sequence: TGTGCCAGCAGCCAACCCCAGGACAGGGACATAAGGGAGACCCAGTACTTC. The chain has TRBV3-1 (or the pseudogene TRBV3-2) and TRBJ2-5, with 8 bases aligning to TRBD1. V dropped 2 bases and J dropped 5; count of bases not matched to a gene: 13. This CDR3 region has 17 residues. Germline CDR1 LGHDT, CDR2 YNNKEL (reference sequence).

The chain carries TRBV5-1 and TRBJ2-7, with TRBD2 as a possible D gene (5 bases). The V end lost 4 bases, the J end lost 0 bases, and 20 bases lay between the germline ends. The germline V gene encodes CDR1 SGHRS and CDR2 YFSETQ. The CDR3 runs to 17 residues. The chain's CDR3 is CASSRALGSRGSYEQYF. The DNA for the CDR3 is TGCGCCAGCAGCCGGGCCCTAGGGTCCCGGGGCTCCTACGAGCAGTACTTC.

The DNA of the CDR3 is TGTGCCAGCTCACCAATAGGGACTACCAATGAGCAGTTCTTC. Translating it yields CASSPIGTTNEQFF. This rearrangement joins TRBV18 to TRBJ2-1; 7 positions match TRBD2. The CDR3 contains 14 residues. The V gene's germline CDR1 is KGHSH and CDR2 LQKENI. The V segment lost 2 bases and the J segment 6 bases; nucleotides outside the gene matches: 4.

This clone was observed a single time. The rearrangement links TRBV5-4 to TRBJ2-3, with 7 bases matching TRBD2. The CDR3 is made up of 17 amino acids. CDR1 and CDR2 (germline): SGHNT, YYREEE (reference sequence). V lost 3 bases, J lost 2 bases, and 12 bases stayed unmatched. CDR3 DNA sequence: TGTGCCAGCAGCTCTCCGTCCAGCGGGGTGATCACAGATACGCAGTATTTT. Translated, it gives CASSSPSSGVITDTQYF.